This is a list of T cell receptor beta chains from one sample in a study of T cell responses to AZD1222 COVID-19 vaccine. Sequencing was performed with immunoSEQ multiplex PCR; in TCRdb, only in-frame clones are kept and a portion is missing. This table has 150,000 to 200,000 clones, roughly 93% appearing once. Sequenced material: peripheral blood, taken on day 0 of AZD1222 vaccination. The receptors were sampled from an adult in good health. The CDR3 runs from the conserved cysteine through the conserved F or W. The order of the fields is D gene, J gene, V gene, CDR3 DNA, CDR3 protein. The D gene is left open where the match is weak.

d_gene: TRBD2
j_gene: TRBJ2-3
v_gene: TRBV2
CDR3nt: TGTGCCAGCAGTGGCAGCGGGAGGGACACAGATACGCAGTATTTT
CDR3aa: CASSGSGRDTDTQYF

d_gene: TRBD2
j_gene: TRBJ2-3
v_gene: TRBV5-4
CDR3nt: TGTGCCAGCAGCCCTAGCGGGATCACAGATACGCAGTATTTT
CDR3aa: CASSPSGITDTQYF

d_gene: -
j_gene: TRBJ2-6
v_gene: TRBV14
CDR3nt: TGTGCCAGCAAGAGATCTGGGGCCAACGTCCTGACTTTC
CDR3aa: CASKRSGANVLTF

d_gene: -
j_gene: TRBJ2-1
v_gene: TRBV5-1
CDR3nt: TGCGCCAGCAGCTTGGGTGTTTGGGGCGTGGACAATGAGCAGTTCTTC
CDR3aa: CASSLGVWGVDNEQFF

d_gene: -
j_gene: TRBJ2-7
v_gene: TRBV28
CDR3nt: TGTGCCAGCAGTTTGGGGTCCGACTACGAGCAGTACTTT
CDR3aa: CASSLGSDYEQYF

d_gene: -
j_gene: TRBJ2-3
v_gene: TRBV4-1
CDR3nt: TGCGCCAGCAGCCAAGATCGGACGGGAGTAACAGATACGCAGTATTTT
CDR3aa: CASSQDRTGVTDTQYF

d_gene: TRBD2
j_gene: TRBJ2-1
v_gene: TRBV29-1
CDR3nt: TGCAGCGTTGATGGACTAGCGGTACCCCTCTACAATGAGCAGTTCTTC
CDR3aa: CSVDGLAVPLYNEQFF

d_gene: TRBD1
j_gene: TRBJ2-7
v_gene: TRBV19
CDR3nt: TGTGCCAGTAGTATTCCGGGACAGGGGCATTACGAGCAGTACTTC
CDR3aa: CASSIPGQGHYEQYF

d_gene: -
j_gene: TRBJ1-3
v_gene: TRBV12-3/TRBV12-4
CDR3nt: TGTGCCACCCAGATCCACTCTGGAAACACCATATATTTT
CDR3aa: CATQIHSGNTIYF

d_gene: TRBD2
j_gene: TRBJ2-2
v_gene: TRBV13
CDR3nt: TGTGCCAGCAGCCGGCGGACTAGCGGGAGTGGCACCGGGGAGCTGTTTTTT
CDR3aa: CASSRRTSGSGTGELFF